The 13 T cell receptor beta chains reported below all come from one sample, sequenced in a study of siplizumab effects on memory and regulatory T cells. Sequencing was performed with immunoSEQ multiplex PCR; in TCRdb, only in-frame clones are kept and a portion is missing. The sample includes approximately 60,000 clones, around 80% of them seen just once. What was sequenced was memory CD4+ T cells sorted from blood. The receptors originated from a human donor in good health.

This clone was seen a single time. The chain employs TRBV7-8 and TRBJ2-1; D is ambiguous. Deletions cut 1 base from V and 9 bases from J, with 16 bases between. The CDR3 runs to 15 residues. CDR1 and CDR2 (germline): SGHVS, FQNEAQ. CDR3 coding DNA: TGTGCCAGCAGCTTAGTTTCCGGACGTGGGGTTGAGCAGTTCTTC. It specifies CASSLVSGRGVEQFF.

The chain couples TRBV4-2 to TRBJ2-1, with 8 nucleotides matching TRBD1. V gave up 1 base and J gave up 7 bases; unmatched junction bases: 12. CDR3 length: 17 residues. Germline-derived CDR1 and CDR2 are LGHNA and YNFKEQ. The CDR3 DNA is TGTGCCAGCAGCCAAGGGCCTGGACAGGGTATTCTGAATGAGCAGTTCTTC. Amino acids: CASSQGPGQGILNEQFF.

The chain is built from TRBV11-2 and TRBJ1-5; D call uncertain. The germline CDR1 and CDR2 sequences are SGHAT and FQNNGV. The CDR3 sequence is 16 residues long. V was clipped by 1 base and J by 6 bases, with 16 bases between them. The CDR3 coding sequence is TGTGCCAGCAGCTTAGTTCCGGGTTCGGTCGGTCAGCCCCAGCATTTT. This codes for CASSLVPGSVGQPQHF.

The chain links TRBV29-1 to TRBJ1-3, with no clear D. Trimming stripped 3 bases from V and 3 bases from J, with 6 bases between. Germline assignment: CDR1 SQVTM and CDR2 ANQGSEA. The CDR3 loop spans 12 amino acids. The chain's CDR3 is CSVEPGGNTIYF. DNA for the CDR3: TGCAGCGTTGAGCCTGGTGGAAACACCATATATTTT.

The rearrangement uses TRBV11-2 and TRBJ2-3, with unresolved D. Germline lookup yields CDR1 SGHAT and CDR2 FQNNGV. This CDR3 comprises 13 residues. Trimming removed 3 bases from V and 6 bases from J, with 10 bases in between. CDR3 DNA: TGTGCCAGCAGCTTCGCCGGAAGCGATACGCAGTATTTT. Amino acid sequence: CASSFAGSDTQYF. The variable domain in full, with the rest retrieved from reference TRBV11-2 and TRBJ2-3, is EAGVAQSPRYKIIEKRQSVAFWCNPISGHATLYWYQQILGQGPKLLIQFQNNGVVDDSQLPKDRFSAERLKGVDSTLKIQPAKLEDSAVYLCASSFAGSDTQYFGPGTRLTVL.

V and J are TRBV11-3 and TRBJ2-1; TRBD2 matches at 9 bases. There are 16 residues in the CDR3. The V segment lost 0 bases and the J segment 6 bases; nucleotides outside the gene matches: 6. The V gene's germline CDR1 is SGHNT and CDR2 YENEEA. The CDR3, as DNA: TGTGCCAGCAGCTTAGACGGGCGGGGGGGCCTCAATGAGCAGTTCTTC. It translates to CASSLDGRGGLNEQFF.

This clone was seen a few times. J is TRBJ1-2 and V is TRBV30; D not certain. The CDR3 runs to 14 residues. In germline, CDR1 is GTSNPN, CDR2 SVGIG (reference sequence). V shed 3 bases and J shed 5 bases, with 16 bases lying between them. The CDR3 region is CAWSGRVTAYGYTF. The CDR3 DNA is TGTGCCTGGAGCGGGCGGGTTACAGCATATGGCTACACCTTC.

The chain is built from TRBV2 and TRBJ2-7; D ambiguous. Deletions cut 6 bases from V and 4 bases from J, with 10 bases between. Germline CDR1 reads SNHLY; CDR2 reads FYNNEI. The CDR3 extends over 12 amino acids. Here the CDR3 reads CASRMDGYEQYF. CDR3 in DNA: TGTGCCAGCAGGATGGACGGATACGAGCAGTACTTC.

The J gene is TRBJ2-7, the V gene TRBV4-1, with a tentative D call TRBD1 (6 bases). V was pared by 5 bases and J by 0 bases, with 11 bases between. This CDR3 contains 14 residues. Germline-derived CDR1 and CDR2 are MGHRA and YSYEKL. CDR3 sequence: CASSAQGSSYEQYF. DNA of the CDR3: TGCGCCAGCAGCGCCCAGGGGAGCTCCTACGAGCAGTACTTC.

This clone has more than one count but fewer than ten. The V and J genes are TRBV7-3 and TRBJ1-1, with D uncertain. The CDR3 is 13 amino acids. CDR1 SGHTA and CDR2 FQGTGA come from the germline V gene. The V end lost 1 base, the J end lost 8 bases, and 11 bases lay between the germline ends. CDR3: CASSLNRGREAFF. The CDR3 DNA is TGTGCCAGCAGCTTAAATCGGGGAAGAGAAGCTTTCTTT.

This chain links TRBV5-4 with TRBJ2-3; TRBD1 or TRBD2 may be the D gene (7 bases each). The V and J ends lost 2 bases and 3 bases respectively, with 10 bases between them. This CDR3 spans 14 amino acids. In germline, CDR1 is SGHNT, CDR2 YYREEE (reference sequence). CDR3 DNA: TGTGCCAGCAGCTTCAGGGGGGGGACAGATACGCAGTATTTT. This translates into CASSFRGGTDTQYF. Combining the CDR3 with reference TRBV5-4 and TRBJ2-3 gives the whole variable domain ETGVTQSPTHLIKTRGQQVTLRCSSQSGHNTVSWYQQALGQGPQFIFQYYREEENGRGNFPPRFSGLQFPNYSSELNVNALELDDSALYLCASSFRGGTDTQYFGPGTRLTVL.

The rearrangement links TRBV5-1 to TRBJ1-1, with a weak D call TRBD1 (6 bases). Trimming took 4 bases from V and 4 from J, leaving 17 bases between them. The CDR3 contains 15 residues. In germline, CDR1 is SGHRS, CDR2 YFSETQ. The DNA of the CDR3 is TGCGCCAGCAGCCGACAGGCCCGGGGGGGCACTGAAGCTTTCTTT. It specifies CASSRQARGGTEAFF.

This rearrangement joins TRBV7-2 to TRBJ2-6, with D possibly being TRBD2 (6 bases). V lost 1 base, J lost 2 bases, and 9 bases lay in between. Per the germline V gene, CDR1 is SGHTA and CDR2 is FQGNSA. CDR3 length: 16 residues. The CDR3 here is CASSLGGGAGANVLTF. The CDR3, as DNA: TGTGCCAGCAGCTTAGGGGGAGGAGCTGGGGCCAACGTCCTGACTTTC.